Included here is one TCR beta chain sequence, with context. The CDR3 consists of 14 residues. The trim removed 6 bases at V and 3 bases at J, leaving 4 bases unmatched. Germline V CDR1 and CDR2: SNHLY, FYNNEI. The record originates from a study of shared clonotypes between healthy human individuals. Repertoires were generated with immunoSEQ multiplex PCR, while TCRdb's copy carries only in-frame clones and drops some. Of under 2.5 million clones listed, about nine tenths are singletons. Sequencing was carried out using naive CD4+ T cells from PBMCs. Subset meaning: CD45RA+ positively selected. The genes are TRBV2 and TRBJ1-1; TRBD1 matches 10 bases. This clonotype originated in a man aged 18 to 29 in good health. Some clones in this sample may be carry-over from other donors' samples. The CDR3 DNA sequence: TGTGCCAGCAGAGACAGGGGGCGGGACACTGAAGCTTTCTTT. Amino acids: CASRDRGRDTEAFF.